This T cell receptor (beta chain) comes out of a study of blood T cell repertoires in COVID-19. Study overall: Donors in the United States, Italy and Spain gave samples during acute or convalescent COVID-19. The cDNA or gDNA used as material had been derived from T cells, B-cell-depleted T cells, or PBMCs.

As handled by the study authors: Nucleated cell number was recorded as an estimate derived from reference gene primer amplification. Sequencing was performed with immunoSEQ multiplex PCR; in TCRdb, only in-frame clones are kept and a portion is missing. V and J calls and clone size are copied from that table; D and trimming were computed from the DNA. Among 90,000 to 140,000 clones, about 85% were seen once, and the ten largest hold about 3.8%. The V and J ends lost 5 bases and 5 bases, in that order; junction bases with no gene match: 6. Germline V gives CDR1 MNHEY, CDR2 SMNVEV (reference sequence). CDR3 length: 14 amino acids.

The source material was peripheral blood. This sequence was found in a man between 45 and 60 years old with acute or convalescent COVID-19. The rearrangement links TRBV27 to TRBJ2-1; 7 nucleotides agree with TRBD2. The CDR3 reads CASSPRLAHNEQFF. CDR3 in DNA: TGTGCCAGCAGTCCCCGACTAGCTCACAATGAGCAGTTCTTC.